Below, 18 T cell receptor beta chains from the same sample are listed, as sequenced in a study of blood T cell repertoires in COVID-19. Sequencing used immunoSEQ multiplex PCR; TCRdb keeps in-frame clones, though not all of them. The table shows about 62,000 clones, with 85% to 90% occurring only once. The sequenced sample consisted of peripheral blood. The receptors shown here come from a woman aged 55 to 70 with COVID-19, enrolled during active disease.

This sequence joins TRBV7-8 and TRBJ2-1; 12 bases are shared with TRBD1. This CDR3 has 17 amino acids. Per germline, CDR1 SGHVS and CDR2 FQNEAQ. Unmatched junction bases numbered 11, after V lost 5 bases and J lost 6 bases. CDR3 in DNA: TGTGCCAGCAGCCGTCTACCGGGACAGGGGGCCGTCAATGAGCAGTTCTTC. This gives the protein CASSRLPGQGAVNEQFF.

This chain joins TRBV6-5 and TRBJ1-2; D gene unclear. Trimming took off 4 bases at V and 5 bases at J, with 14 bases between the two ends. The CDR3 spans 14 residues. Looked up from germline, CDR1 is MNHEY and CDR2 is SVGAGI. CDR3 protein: CASSLRLTGYGYTF. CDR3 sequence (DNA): TGTGCCAGCAGTTTACGTTTAACGGGGTATGGCTACACCTTC.

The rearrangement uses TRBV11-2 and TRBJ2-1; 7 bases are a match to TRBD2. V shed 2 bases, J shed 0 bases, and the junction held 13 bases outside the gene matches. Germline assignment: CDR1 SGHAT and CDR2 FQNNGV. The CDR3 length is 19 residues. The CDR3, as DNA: TGTGCCAGCAGCTTATATAAGGGACTATCGCCGTCCTCCTACAATGAGCAGTTCTTC. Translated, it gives CASSLYKGLSPSSYNEQFF.

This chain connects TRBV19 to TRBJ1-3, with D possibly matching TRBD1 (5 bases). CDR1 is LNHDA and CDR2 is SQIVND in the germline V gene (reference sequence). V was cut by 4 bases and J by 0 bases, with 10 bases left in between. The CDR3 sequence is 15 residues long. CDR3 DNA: TGTGCCAGTAGTACTGGGACTGACTCTGGAAACACCATATATTTT. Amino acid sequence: CASSTGTDSGNTIYF.

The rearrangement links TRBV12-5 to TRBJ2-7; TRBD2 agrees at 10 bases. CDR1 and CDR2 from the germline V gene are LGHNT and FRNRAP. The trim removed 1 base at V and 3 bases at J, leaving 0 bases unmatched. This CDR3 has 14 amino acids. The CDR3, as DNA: TGTGCTAGTGGTTTGGGACTAGCGGGCTACGAGCAGTACTTC. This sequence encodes CASGLGLAGYEQYF.

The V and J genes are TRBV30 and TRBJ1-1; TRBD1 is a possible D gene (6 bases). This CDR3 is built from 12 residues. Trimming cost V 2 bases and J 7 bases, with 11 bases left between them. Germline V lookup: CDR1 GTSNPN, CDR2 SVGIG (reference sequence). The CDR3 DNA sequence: TGTGCCTGGAGTTGGACAGCTATTGAAGCTTTCTTT. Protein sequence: CAWSWTAIEAFF.

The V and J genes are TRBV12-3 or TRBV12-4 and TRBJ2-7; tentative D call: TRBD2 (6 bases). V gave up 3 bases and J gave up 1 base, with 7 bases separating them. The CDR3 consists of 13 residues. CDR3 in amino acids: CASSLTSSYEQYF. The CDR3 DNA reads TGTGCCAGCAGTTTGACTAGTTCCTACGAGCAGTACTTC.

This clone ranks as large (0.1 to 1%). The CDR3 coding sequence is TGTGCCAGCAGTTTAGAGGCACTCCCGAACACTGAAGCTTTCTTT. Translating gives CASSLEALPNTEAFF. The chain couples TRBV28 to TRBJ1-1; D is ambiguous. V was shortened by 2 bases and J by 1 base, with 11 bases between the two germline ends. CDR3 length equals 15 residues. The germline CDR1 and CDR2 sequences are MDHEN and SYDVKM.

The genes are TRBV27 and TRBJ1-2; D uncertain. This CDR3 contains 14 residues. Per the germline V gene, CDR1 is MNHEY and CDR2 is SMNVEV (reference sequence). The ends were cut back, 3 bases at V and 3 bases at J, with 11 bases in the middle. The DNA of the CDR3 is TGTGCCAGCAGTTTGCGGGCCCAGCACTATGGCTACACCTTC. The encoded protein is CASSLRAQHYGYTF.

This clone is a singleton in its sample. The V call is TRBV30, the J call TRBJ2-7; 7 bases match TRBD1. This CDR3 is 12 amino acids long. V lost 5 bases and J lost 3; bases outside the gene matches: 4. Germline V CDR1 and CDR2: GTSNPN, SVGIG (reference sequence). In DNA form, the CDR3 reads TGTGCCTGGGGGGGACAGTACTACGAGCAGTACTTC. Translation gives CAWGGQYYEQYF.

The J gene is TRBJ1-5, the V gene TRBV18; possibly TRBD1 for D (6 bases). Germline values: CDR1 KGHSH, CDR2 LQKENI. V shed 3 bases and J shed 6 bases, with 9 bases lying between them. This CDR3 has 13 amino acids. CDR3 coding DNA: TGTGCCAGCTCACCGGACAGATCTCAGCCCCAGCATTTT. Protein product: CASSPDRSQPQHF.

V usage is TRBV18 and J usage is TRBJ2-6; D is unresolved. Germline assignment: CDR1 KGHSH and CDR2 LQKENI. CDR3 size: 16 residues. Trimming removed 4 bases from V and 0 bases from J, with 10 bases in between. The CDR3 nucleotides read TGTGCCAGCTCACTCAGCGTACGCTCTGGGGCCAACGTCCTGACTTTC. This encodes CASSLSVRSGANVLTF. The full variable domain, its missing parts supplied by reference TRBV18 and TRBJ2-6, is NAGVMQNPRHLVRRRGQEARLRCSPMKGHSHVYWYRQLPEEGLKFMVYLQKENIIDESGMPKERFSAEFPKEGPSILRIQQVVRGDSAAYFCASSLSVRSGANVLTFGAGSRLTVL.

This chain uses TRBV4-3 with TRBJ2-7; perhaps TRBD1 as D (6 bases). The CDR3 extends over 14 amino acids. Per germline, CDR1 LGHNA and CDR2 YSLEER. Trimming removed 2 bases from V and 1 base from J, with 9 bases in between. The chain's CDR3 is CASSQQQGSYEQYF. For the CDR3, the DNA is TGCGCCAGCAGCCAACAGCAGGGGTCCTACGAGCAGTACTTC.

The CDR3 DNA reads as TGCGCCAGCAGCCAAGAGACTAGCGGGAGCCCCCTCTTAGCCTACGAGCAGTACTTC. Amino acids: CASSQETSGSPLLAYEQYF. The rearrangement joins TRBV4-3 to TRBJ2-7; 12 positions match TRBD2. Germline values: CDR1 LGHNA, CDR2 YSLEER. CDR3 length equals 19 residues. J gave up 2 bases and V 0 bases, and 11 bases lay outside the gene matches.

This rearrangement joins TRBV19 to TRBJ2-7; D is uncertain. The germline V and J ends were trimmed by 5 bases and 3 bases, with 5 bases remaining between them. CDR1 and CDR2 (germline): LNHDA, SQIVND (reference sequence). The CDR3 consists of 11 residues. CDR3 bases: TGTGCCAGTAGTGAGCGCTACGAGCAGTACTTC. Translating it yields CASSERYEQYF.

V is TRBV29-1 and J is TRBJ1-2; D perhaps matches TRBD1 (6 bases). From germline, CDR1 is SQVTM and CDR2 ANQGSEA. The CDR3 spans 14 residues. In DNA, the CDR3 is TGCGGCACGACCGCGGGGGGCGCTAACTATGGCTACACCTTC. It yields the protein CGTTAGGANYGYTF. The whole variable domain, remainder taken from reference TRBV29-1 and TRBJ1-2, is SAVISQKPSRDICQRGTSLTIQCQVDSQVTMMFWYRQQPGQSLTLIATANQGSEATYESGFVIDKFPISRPNLTFSTLTVSNMSPEDSSIYLCGTTAGGANYGYTFGSGTRLTVV.

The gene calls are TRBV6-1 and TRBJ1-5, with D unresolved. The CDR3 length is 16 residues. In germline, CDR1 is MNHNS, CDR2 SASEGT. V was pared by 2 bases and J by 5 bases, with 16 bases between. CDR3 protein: CASSETPPGAHQPQHF. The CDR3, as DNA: TGTGCCAGCAGTGAAACCCCCCCCGGAGCACATCAGCCCCAGCATTTT.

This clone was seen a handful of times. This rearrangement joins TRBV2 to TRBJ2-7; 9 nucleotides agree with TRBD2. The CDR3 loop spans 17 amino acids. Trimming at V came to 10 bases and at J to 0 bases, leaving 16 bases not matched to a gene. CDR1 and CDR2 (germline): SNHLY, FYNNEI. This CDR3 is CATRGGLAGEISYEQYF. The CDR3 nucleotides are TGTGCCACCCGCGGAGGTTTAGCGGGAGAGATCTCCTACGAGCAGTACTTC.